What follows is one T cell receptor beta chain and its context. A read error may account for a junction end that differs from germline. The CDR3 is 16 residues long. Germline V gene data show CDR1 as SGHRS and CDR2 as YFSETQ. The sample originates from a study of tumor and adjacent non-tumor tissue in lung cancer. Study at large: The cohort had around twelve adenocarcinoma, a couple of squamous cell and 1 small cell patients.

The template was RNA from unsorted bulk tissue. Between August and November 2014, newly diagnosed, chemotherapy-naive lung cancer patients underwent thoracic surgery in China. Three rounds of nested PCR, following a modified ARM-PCR protocol, produced the TCRbeta library. TCRdb independently ran MiXCR on the multiplex PCR reads; one entry per CDR3 protein. The table shows about 79,000 distinct CDR3 sequences, with approximately 77% occurring only once. The receptor's source is a woman aged 40 to 50 with non-small cell lung cancer. Sequenced material: lung tumor tissue. The chain couples TRBV5-1 to TRBJ2-7; TRBD2 aligns across 9 bases. The CDR3: CTSSLRGGQGSYEQYF. The CDR3 nucleotides read TGCACCAGCAGCTTGCGGGGGGGGCAAGGATCCTACGAGCAGTACTTC.